The source of this T cell receptor beta chain is a study of radiation and T cells in renal cell carcinoma. Assay: immunoSEQ multiplex PCR; the TCRdb copy retains only in-frame clones and omits some. The sample lists around 120,000 clones; over 75% were seen once. A word on this clone: Its antigen is still unknown.

Broader study findings: In blood, top tumor clones expanded by 2 weeks, shrinking by 4.

This sample's time point: blood 2 weeks post-SBRT. The treatment: 15 Gy SBRT to primary tumor, nephrectomy 4 weeks later. Serial blood draws occurred at baseline and 2 and 4 weeks post-SBRT. This TCR derives from a woman aged 55-70 years with renal cell carcinoma. Sequences were derived from blood, sampled from a patient whose treatment included radiotherapy and nephrectomy.

CDR3 protein: CASSLSYHLRVNTEAFF. The CDR3 nucleotides are TGTGCCAGCAGCTTGTCCTATCACCTAAGAGTGAACACTGAAGCTTTCTTT. V and J are TRBV5-8 and TRBJ1-1; no definite D call. The CDR3 consists of 17 residues. Deletions cut 1 base from V and 0 bases from J, with 16 bases between. CDR1 is SGHTS and CDR2 is YDEGEE in the germline V gene.